These 30 T cell receptor beta chains came from one sample sequenced in a study of vaccination and CD4 T cells after COVID-19. No antigens are known for them. The study sequenced cultured CD4+ T cell DNA using the Oncomine TCR Beta short-read assay. TCRdb re-called the PCR reads through MiXCR, storing one row per CDR3 protein. The table has some 15,000 distinct CDR3 sequences, around half seen once; the top ten hold less than 7.5%. The sample's treatment: roughly 11-day PBMC culture with coronavirus spike peptide pools or control peptides (ViraFEST assay). Sequencing was carried out using CD4+ T cells from blood, cultured in vitro. The receptors shown here come from a human donor who had recovered from COVID-19.

The chain has TRBV30 and TRBJ1-5; D is uncertain. Per the germline V gene, CDR1 is GTSNPN and CDR2 is SVGIG (reference sequence). V was clipped by 2 bases and J by 7 bases, with 15 bases between them. There are 14 residues in the CDR3. CDR3 protein: CAWSPWAGRQPQHF. CDR3 nucleotide sequence: TGTGCCTGGAGTCCCTGGGCTGGGAGGCAGCCCCAGCATTTT.

This clonotype was seen only a few times. The chain is built from TRBV7-6 and TRBJ1-6; D ambiguous. Germline V gene data show CDR1 as SGHVS and CDR2 as FNYEAQ. The CDR3 is 14 residues long. V lost 0 bases and J 8 bases, leaving 8 bases between the germline ends. Here the CDR3 reads CASSLAGWDSPLHF. CDR3 bases: TGTGCCAGCAGCTTAGCTGGTTGGGATTCACCCCTCCACTTT.

This rearrangement joins TRBV12-3 or TRBV12-4 to TRBJ2-7; 8 nucleotides line up with TRBD2. The V gene end was trimmed by 5 bases and the J gene end by 8 bases; junction bases not matched to a gene: 11. This CDR3 is built from 14 residues. The CDR3 spells CASSLTSGLPQQYF. The CDR3 DNA reads as TGTGCCAGCAGTCTAACTAGCGGATTGCCTCAGCAGTACTTC.

The J gene is TRBJ1-3, the V gene TRBV7-9; D remains ambiguous. The V end lost 2 bases, the J end lost 4 bases, and 9 bases lay between the germline ends. Per germline, CDR1 SEHNR and CDR2 FQNEAQ (reference sequence). This CDR3 has 14 amino acids. CDR3 loop: CASSLREWGNTIYF. The CDR3 region has the DNA TGTGCCAGCAGCTTAAGGGAATGGGGAAACACCATATATTTT.

The chain links TRBV7-9 to TRBJ1-6; D is unresolved. V was shortened by 1 base and J by 7 bases, with 8 bases between the two germline ends. The CDR3 sequence is 14 residues long. The germline gives CDR1 SEHNR, CDR2 FQNEAQ (reference sequence). DNA for the CDR3: TGTGCCAGCAGCTTAGGGGCGGGGAATTCACCCCTCCACTTT. It encodes CASSLGAGNSPLHF.

The chain employs TRBV6-5 and TRBJ2-3; 10 bases are a match to TRBD1. The V segment lost 4 bases and the J segment 1 base; nucleotides outside the gene matches: 5. This CDR3 spans 16 amino acids. The germline gives CDR1 MNHEY, CDR2 SVGAGI. The CDR3 coding sequence is TGTGCCAGCAGTTCCCCCGGGACAGGGGGCACAGATACGCAGTATTTT. Protein product: CASSSPGTGGTDTQYF.

The rearrangement uses TRBV27 and TRBJ1-2; no reliable D call. The V and J ends lost 2 bases and 8 bases respectively, with 15 bases between them. Germline CDR1 MNHEY, CDR2 SMNVEV (reference sequence). There are 14 residues in the CDR3. The CDR3, as DNA: TGTGCCAGCAGTTTAAGAGGCACCTCAGGAGGCTACACCTTC. Amino acids: CASSLRGTSGGYTF.

This chain joins TRBV29-1 and TRBJ2-7; D is ambiguous. CDR1 SQVTM and CDR2 ANQGSEA come from the germline V gene. The CDR3 is 12 amino acids. The V and J ends lost 5 bases and 5 bases respectively, with 13 bases between them. CDR3 in amino acids: CSVIDQSHEQYF. The CDR3 coding sequence is TGCAGCGTTATTGATCAGAGCCACGAGCAGTACTTC.

The rearrangement joins TRBV6-1 to TRBJ2-3; D is possibly TRBD2 (5 bases). V shed 1 base and J shed 5 bases, with 10 bases lying between them. The CDR3 totals 14 residues. In germline, CDR1 is MNHNS, CDR2 SASEGT. The CDR3 reads CASSEVGVGDTQYF. CDR3 nucleotides: TGTGCCAGCAGTGAAGTCGGGGTGGGAGATACGCAGTATTTT.

The sample holds a few counts of this clonotype. The V and J genes are TRBV2 and TRBJ1-1; D remains ambiguous. CDR1 and CDR2 from the germline V gene are SNHLY and FYNNEI. The CDR3 is 12 amino acids. Trimming took 8 bases from V and 2 from J, leaving 9 bases between them. This CDR3 is CASRRLNTEAFF. For the CDR3, the DNA is TGTGCCAGCCGGCGGTTAAACACTGAAGCTTTCTTT.

The CDR3 sequence is CASSKVGGLDYNEQFF. The CDR3 region has the DNA TGTGCCAGCAGCAAAGTTGGCGGACTAGACTACAATGAGCAGTTCTTC. This chain uses TRBV21-1 with TRBJ2-1; the D call of TRBD2 is as the table states it, not checked on the DNA. TRBV21-1 is tagged as a pseudogene. The length of the CDR3 is 16 residues.

This chain uses TRBV29-1 with TRBJ1-1; no clear D gene. CDR3 length: 10 amino acids. The V gene's germline CDR1 is SQVTM and CDR2 ANQGSEA. The germline V and J ends were trimmed by 8 bases and 3 bases, with 7 bases remaining between them. The CDR3 spells CSPGDTEAFF. The CDR3 DNA reads TGCAGCCCTGGAGACACTGAAGCTTTCTTT.

The chain couples TRBV28 to TRBJ2-7; 10 nucleotides agree with TRBD1. The germline V gene encodes CDR1 MDHEN and CDR2 SYDVKM. The CDR3 loop spans 16 amino acids. Trimming removed 6 bases from V and 0 bases from J; junction bases left unmatched: 8. CDR3 amino acids: CASRRGGTGDSYEQYF. The CDR3, as DNA: TGTGCCAGCAGAAGAGGTGGGACAGGGGACTCCTACGAGCAGTACTTC.

The CDR3 nucleotides read TGTGCCAGCAGCGTAGGCCTAGTAAACGAGCAGTACTTC. Amino acids: CASSVGLVNEQYF. The chain couples TRBV9 to TRBJ2-7, with D unresolved. Germline V gives CDR1 SGDLS, CDR2 YYNGEE. V was clipped by 0 bases and J by 5 bases, with 9 bases between them. The CDR3 totals 13 residues.

The V call is TRBV30, the J call TRBJ1-2; D remains ambiguous. V dropped 7 bases and J dropped 4 bases, with 13 bases sitting between them. The CDR3 covers 12 residues. Germline loops: CDR1 GTSNPN, CDR2 SVGIG (reference sequence). The CDR3 loop is CALGSNAYGYTF. DNA for the CDR3: TGTGCCTTGGGGTCAAATGCCTATGGCTACACCTTC.

V gene TRBV4-2 combines with J gene TRBJ2-6; 11 nucleotides match TRBD1. Germline V gene lookup returns CDR1 LGHNA and CDR2 YNFKEQ. V lost 4 bases, J lost 2 bases, and 7 bases stayed unmatched. The CDR3 has 18 amino acids. As DNA, the CDR3 is TGTGCCAGCAGCCCGGGACAGGGGGTTACGGCTGGGGCCAACGTCCTGACTTTC. It codes for CASSPGQGVTAGANVLTF.

This chain links TRBV5-4 with TRBJ2-7; 9 nucleotides line up with TRBD1. The CDR3 runs to 15 residues. Germline loops: CDR1 SGHNT, CDR2 YYREEE (reference sequence). V shed 4 bases and J 6 bases; nucleotides not matched to a gene: 11. The CDR3 nucleotides read TGTGCCAGCAGCCAGAGGACAGGGGTATTGGGCGAGCAGTACTTC. It encodes CASSQRTGVLGEQYF.

V and J are TRBV5-4 and TRBJ2-3; D uncertain. This CDR3 is built from 14 residues. CDR1 and CDR2 from the germline V gene are SGHNT and YYREEE (reference sequence). Trimming left V 4 bases short and J 6 bases short, with 15 bases between. The CDR3 DNA reads TGTGCCAGCAGCCCAGCGAGTAGCCCCGATACGCAGTATTTT. Translating gives CASSPASSPDTQYF.

This clonotype was recorded once. The chain employs TRBV12-3 or TRBV12-4 and TRBJ1-2, with 7 bases matching TRBD1. CDR3 length: 15 amino acids. With V trimmed by 6 bases and J by 0 bases, 7 bases remained unmatched. CDR3 in DNA: TGTGCCAGCAGGCAGACAGGGACCTCTAACTATGGCTACACCTTC. It yields the protein CASRQTGTSNYGYTF.

The chain uses TRBV6-2 or TRBV6-3 and TRBJ1-2; D ambiguous. Germline lookup yields CDR1 MNHEY and CDR2 SVGEGT. The CDR3 runs 12 residues. The V end lost 7 bases, the J end lost 2 bases, and 8 bases lay between the germline ends. CDR3 amino acids: CASKMENYGYTF. In nucleotides, the CDR3 is TGTGCCAGCAAAATGGAAAACTATGGCTACACCTTC.

The V gene is TRBV7-9, the J gene TRBJ2-5; 16 bases line up with TRBD2. The CDR3 totals 16 residues. J was trimmed by 4 bases and V by 7 bases; bases with no gene match: 6. Germline loops: CDR1 SEHNR, CDR2 FQNEAQ (reference sequence). The CDR3 protein is CASTSGLAGGLETQYF. The CDR3 DNA is TGTGCCAGCACCTCGGGACTAGCGGGAGGGCTAGAGACCCAGTACTTC. The full variable domain, in which reference TRBV7-9 and TRBJ2-5 provide the parts outside the CDR3, is DTGVSQNPRHKITKRGQNVTFRCDPISEHNRLYWYRQTLGQGPEFLTYFQNEAQLEKSRLLSDRFSAERPKGSFSTLEIQRTEQGDSAMYLCASTSGLAGGLETQYFGPGTRLLVL.

Written as DNA, the CDR3 is TGTGCCAGCAGCTTTGGGGGGGCGCGTCGCACTAATGAAAAACTGTTTTTT. It translates to CASSFGGARRTNEKLFF. The V gene is TRBV7-9, the J gene TRBJ1-4; D might be TRBD1 (6 bases). The CDR3 is made up of 17 amino acids. CDR1 and CDR2 (germline): SEHNR, FQNEAQ (reference sequence). Trimming took 3 bases from V and 2 from J, leaving 16 bases between them.

This clonotype came up a few times. The rearrangement links TRBV19 to TRBJ2-3; D remains ambiguous. CDR1 and CDR2 (germline): LNHDA, SQIVND (reference sequence). V gave up 4 bases and J gave up 4 bases, with 18 bases separating them. This CDR3 region has 16 residues. The CDR3 DNA follows: TGTGCCAGTAGTACCCTGCACTCCGAGGCCCCAGATACGCAGTATTTT. This gives the protein CASSTLHSEAPDTQYF.

The chain employs TRBV6-1 and TRBJ1-5; 9 bases line up with TRBD1. CDR3 length equals 16 residues. Germline V gene sequence: CDR1 MNHNS, CDR2 SASEGT. V shed 6 bases and J 2 bases; nucleotides not matched to a gene: 8. The CDR3 loop is CASRRQGVGGNQPQHF. CDR3 sequence (DNA): TGTGCCAGCAGACGACAGGGGGTAGGGGGCAATCAGCCCCAGCATTTT.

The genes are TRBV20-1 and TRBJ1-2; D uncertain. There are 11 residues in the CDR3. The germline gives CDR1 DFQATT, CDR2 SNEGSKA (reference sequence). The V end was cut by 6 bases, the J end by 5 bases, with 10 bases between. The CDR3 DNA reads TGCAGTGCCGTTCCTGGGTATGGCTACACCTTC. As protein: CSAVPGYGYTF.

The chain has TRBV11-1 and TRBJ2-1; the D gene is possibly TRBD2 (6 bases). V lost 1 base, J lost 7 bases, and 14 bases lay in between. The CDR3 is 15 residues long. The germline CDR1 and CDR2 sequences are SGHAT and FQDESV (reference sequence). In DNA form, the CDR3 reads TGTGCCAGCAGCTTAGACGGCGGGACGGTTAATGAGCAGTTCTTC. Translation: CASSLDGGTVNEQFF.

The genes are TRBV6-1 and TRBJ1-3; D gene ambiguous. Germline-derived CDR1 and CDR2 are MNHNS and SASEGT. CDR3 size: 16 residues. Trimming removed 3 bases from V and 0 bases from J, with 12 bases in between. The CDR3 loop is CASSDRATSSGNTIYF. The CDR3 region has the DNA TGTGCCAGCAGTGACCGGGCAACAAGCTCTGGAAACACCATATATTTT.

This clonotype was counted a few times. This chain uses TRBV19 with TRBJ1-2; 7 nucleotides line up with TRBD1. The J segment lost 9 bases and the V segment lost 0 bases, leaving 7 bases of the junction unmatched. CDR1 and CDR2 (germline): LNHDA, SQIVND (reference sequence). The CDR3 is made up of 14 amino acids. CDR3 amino acids: CASSIDPDRERYTF. The DNA of the CDR3 is TGTGCCAGTAGTATAGATCCCGACAGGGAGCGCTACACCTTC.

This clonotype was detected only once. V is TRBV6-2 or TRBV6-3 and J is TRBJ1-1, with D unresolved. V gave up 6 bases and J gave up 4 bases, with 12 bases separating them. Germline V gene sequence: CDR1 MNHEY, CDR2 SVGEGT. The CDR3 has 13 amino acids. The CDR3 sequence is CASRNSDRTEAFF. CDR3 sequence (DNA): TGTGCCAGCAGAAACAGTGACCGCACTGAAGCTTTCTTT.

The chain uses TRBV19 and TRBJ2-7, with TRBD1 matching 11 bases. This CDR3 contains 15 residues. Per germline, CDR1 LNHDA and CDR2 SQIVND (reference sequence). V gave up 5 bases and J gave up 3 bases; unmatched junction bases: 6. The CDR3 spells CASSRTGGQDYEQYF. For the CDR3, the DNA is TGTGCCAGTAGTCGGACAGGGGGCCAGGACTACGAGCAGTACTTC. Together with reference TRBV19 and TRBJ2-7, the CDR3 gives the full variable domain: DGGITQSPKYLFRKEGQNVTLSCEQNLNHDAMYWYRQDPGQGLRLIYYSQIVNDFQKGDIAEGYSVSREKKESFPLTVTSAQKNPTAFYLCASSRTGGQDYEQYFGPGTRLTVT.